This entry is about one T cell receptor (beta chain). This sample is drawn from a study of blood T cells in healthy people across ages. Combining a sample-barcoded 5' primer with a J-beta primer mix, a second PCR ran for roughly 7 to 12 cycles. TCRdb recomputed calls from the 5' RACE reads with MiXCR, one row per CDR3 protein. The data contain roughly 1.7 million distinct CDR3 sequences, 30% to 35% of them seen just once; the ten biggest clones take up about 11%. The germline V and J ends were trimmed by 8 bases and 0 bases, with 10 bases remaining between them. This CDR3 comprises 13 residues. The chain joins TRBV12-3 or TRBV12-4 to TRBJ1-1; D gene ambiguous. Sequencing input: blood. This sequence was found in a woman younger than 45 in good health. CDR3 sequence reads: CASVRALNTEAFF. The CDR3 DNA follows: TGTGCCAGCGTCCGGGCCTTGAACACTGAAGCTTTCTTT.